This record covers a single T cell receptor beta chain. Its antigen is not identified. Per sample, no less than 6 micrograms of total RNA were extracted. The CDR3 contains 18 residues. Unmatched junction bases numbered 8, after V lost 4 bases and J lost 2 bases. Germline CDR1 SGDLS, CDR2 YYNGEE. Alongside a J-beta primer mix, a sample-barcoded 5' primer served in a second PCR lasting 7 to 11 cycles. One entry per CDR3 protein, called by TCRdb with MiXCR from the 5' RACE reads. The sample has around 1,800,000 distinct CDR3 sequences; roughly two fifths are singletons. This sample stems from a study of blood T cells in healthy people across ages. The study's findings and limits: Both naive CD4+ cell counts and diversity were greater in long-lived donors than in aged donors. Observed TCR beta diversity per million T cells went down as age went up. This fall followed a roughly linear course with age.

The sequence was collected from a human donor in good health. The genes are TRBV9 and TRBJ2-1; TRBD2 matches 14 bases. Sequencing was carried out using blood. CDR3 nucleotides: TGTGCCAGCAGCCCGACTAGCGGGGGGGCTTACGCCTACAATGAGCAGTTCTTC. Translating it yields CASSPTSGGAYAYNEQFF.